These 18 T cell receptor beta chains were all obtained from the same sample, sequenced in a study of cytomegalovirus exposure and HLA in healthy donors. Some clones are missing from TCRdb's copy, which holds only in-frame ones; the method was immunoSEQ multiplex PCR. The table includes under 250,000 clones, around 86% detected once. The material sequenced was PBMCs. These receptors were collected from a woman between 18 and 30 years old in good health and CMV-seropositive.

This chain connects TRBV30 to TRBJ1-4; TRBD1 matches at 10 bases. CDR1 and CDR2 (germline): GTSNPN, SVGIG (reference sequence). This CDR3 is built from 14 residues. V gave up 4 bases and J gave up 8 bases; unmatched junction bases: 7. In DNA, the CDR3 is TGTGCCTGGACTTCCGGGACAGGGGAGGAAAAACTGTTTTTT. Its translation is CAWTSGTGEEKLFF.

The CDR3 DNA sequence: TGTGCCAGCAGCTCTGGACAGGGTACTCTATACGAGCAGTACTTC. Its protein product is CASSSGQGTLYEQYF. The chain carries TRBV7-9 and TRBJ2-7, with TRBD1 matching over 8 bases. Germline CDR1 and CDR2: SEHNR and FQNEAQ (reference sequence). V gave up 4 bases and J gave up 4 bases; unmatched junction bases: 9. The CDR3 consists of 15 residues.

This clone was found once. The V and J genes are TRBV27 and TRBJ2-7; perhaps TRBD1 as D (7 bases). The germline V gene encodes CDR1 MNHEY and CDR2 SMNVEV (reference sequence). This CDR3 is built from 17 residues. Trimming took 5 bases from V and 1 from J, leaving 21 bases between them. CDR3 DNA: TGTGCCAGCAGTCCATACCCGACGGCAGGGGGGTCCTACGAGCAGTACTTC. Translation: CASSPYPTAGGSYEQYF.

The chain carries TRBV2 and TRBJ2-6; D not resolved. CDR3 length equals 13 residues. Per the germline V gene, CDR1 is SNHLY and CDR2 is FYNNEI. Trimming cost V 7 bases and J 4 bases, with 8 bases left between them. The CDR3 here is CASTPEGANVLTF. CDR3 DNA: TGTGCCAGCACTCCCGAGGGGGCCAACGTCCTGACTTTC.

The CDR3 DNA is TGTGCCAGCAGCCCTTATGGCCCAAACGAGCAGTACTTC. Translation gives CASSPYGPNEQYF. V is TRBV14 and J is TRBJ2-7, with D uncertain. The germline V gene encodes CDR1 SGHDN and CDR2 FVKESK. The CDR3 length is 13 residues. V was pared by 4 bases and J by 5 bases, with 12 bases between.

This clone showed up just once. V is TRBV27 and J is TRBJ2-1, with 12 bases matching TRBD2. The ends lost 4 bases at V and 4 bases at J; junction bases unmatched: 5. Germline CDR1 reads MNHEY; CDR2 reads SMNVEV (reference sequence). This CDR3 is 16 amino acids long. The CDR3 region is CASSYSGTSGYNEQFF. As DNA, the CDR3 is TGTGCCAGCAGTTACTCCGGGACTAGCGGGTACAATGAGCAGTTCTTC.

The chain uses TRBV5-1 and TRBJ2-7; 8 bases are shared with TRBD2. The CDR3 contains 18 residues. Germline-derived CDR1 and CDR2 are SGHRS and YFSETQ. After removal of 4 bases from V and 3 bases from J, the junction contained 18 bases not matched to a gene. The CDR3 DNA sequence: TGCGCCAGCAGCCCGTGGGCTAGCGGGCGCACCACAAGCTACGAGCAGTACTTC. As protein: CASSPWASGRTTSYEQYF.

This chain connects TRBV25-1 to TRBJ2-7; TRBD1 agrees at 8 bases. CDR1 is MGHDK, CDR2 SYGVNS, per germline. The V segment lost 1 base and the J segment 3 bases; nucleotides outside the gene matches: 8. The CDR3 length is 16 residues. In DNA form, the CDR3 reads TGTGCCAGCAGTGAATTCACCGGGACAGGCTTCTACGAGCAGTACTTC. It encodes CASSEFTGTGFYEQYF.

This clone was seen a handful of times. CDR3 bases: TGTGCCAGCAGCGTAGCAGGGGCAGGCAATCAGCCCCAGCATTTT. Protein: CASSVAGAGNQPQHF. The gene calls are TRBV9 and TRBJ1-5, with D possibly being TRBD1 (6 bases). Trimming left V 0 bases short and J 2 bases short, with 9 bases between. The germline gives CDR1 SGDLS, CDR2 YYNGEE. The CDR3 sequence is 15 residues long.

This chain joins TRBV19 and TRBJ1-5, with a possible D match to TRBD1 (6 bases). Trimming stripped 1 base from V and 3 bases from J, with 10 bases between. The germline CDR1 and CDR2 sequences are LNHDA and SQIVND (reference sequence). This CDR3 comprises 15 residues. Written as DNA, the CDR3 is TGTGCCAGTAGTATAGTACAGGGCCCCAATCAGCCCCAGCATTTT. Protein product: CASSIVQGPNQPQHF. The entire variable domain, with the rest obtained from reference TRBV19 and TRBJ1-5, is as follows: DGGITQSPKYLFRKEGQNVTLSCEQNLNHDAMYWYRQDPGQGLRLIYYSQIVNDFQKGDIAEGYSVSREKKESFPLTVTSAQKNPTAFYLCASSIVQGPNQPQHFGDGTRLSIL.

The chain uses TRBV6-1 and TRBJ1-5; D call uncertain. Germline CDR1 reads MNHNS; CDR2 reads SASEGT. The V gene lost 4 bases and the J gene lost 5 bases, with 9 bases spanning the gap. CDR3 length equals 13 residues. The CDR3 protein is CASSVIGDQPQHF. Written as DNA, the CDR3 is TGTGCCAGCAGTGTGATCGGGGATCAGCCCCAGCATTTT.

As for this clone: The sample carries other DNA sequences with the same CDR3. The chain employs TRBV5-1 and TRBJ2-7; D not resolved. The CDR3 covers 12 residues. Trimming stripped 1 base from V and 3 bases from J, with 5 bases between. CDR1 SGHRS and CDR2 YFSETQ come from the germline V gene. This chain's CDR3 is CASSLSGYEQYF. The CDR3 nucleotides are TGCGCCAGCAGCTTGTCCGGCTACGAGCAGTACTTC.

This clone is labeled medium-sized. The rearrangement joins TRBV6-4 to TRBJ2-3, with 8 bases identical to TRBD2. CDR3 length: 14 amino acids. J gave up 1 base and V 3 bases, and 0 bases lay outside the gene matches. From germline, CDR1 is MRHNA and CDR2 SNTAGT. The CDR3: CASSEAGGTDTQYF. CDR3 nucleotide sequence: TGTGCCAGCAGTGAAGCGGGAGGCACAGATACGCAGTATTTT.

For the CDR3, the DNA is TGTGCCAGCAGTCCTTTTCCAGGGGGATTAACCTACGAGCAGTACTTC. It translates to CASSPFPGGLTYEQYF. The V and J genes are TRBV28 and TRBJ2-7; 7 bases map to TRBD1. With V trimmed by 5 bases and J by 2 bases, 12 bases remained unmatched. Germline V gene sequence: CDR1 MDHEN, CDR2 SYDVKM. This CDR3 contains 16 residues.

The chain links TRBV15 to TRBJ1-2, with TRBD1 identical over 7 bases. The CDR3 length is 16 residues. The germline V gene encodes CDR1 LNHNV and CDR2 YYDKDF (reference sequence). The V segment lost 1 base and the J segment 0 bases; nucleotides outside the gene matches: 5. The CDR3 is CATSRGSGTANYGYTF. In nucleotides, the CDR3 is TGTGCCACCAGCAGAGGATCCGGGACAGCTAACTATGGCTACACCTTC.

The rearrangement links TRBV28 to TRBJ2-1; D is ambiguous. The CDR3 contains 14 residues. CDR1 MDHEN and CDR2 SYDVKM come from the germline V gene. V was pared by 4 bases and J by 3 bases, with 10 bases between. CDR3 sequence: CASSSPIYYNEQFF. The CDR3, as DNA: TGTGCCAGCAGTTCCCCCATCTACTACAATGAGCAGTTCTTC.

Only a few counts were recorded for this clone. The rearrangement joins TRBV28 to TRBJ1-2; 7 bases agree with TRBD1. CDR1 is MDHEN and CDR2 is SYDVKM in the germline V gene. V lost 3 bases and J lost 6; bases outside the gene matches: 10. The CDR3 loop spans 15 amino acids. CDR3 loop: CASSFPRGGIDGYTF. The CDR3 coding sequence is TGTGCCAGCAGTTTCCCACGAGGGGGCATCGATGGCTACACCTTC.

The chain combines TRBV27 with TRBJ2-1; 8 nucleotides agree with TRBD2. The germline CDR1 and CDR2 sequences are MNHEY and SMNVEV (reference sequence). The CDR3 is made up of 16 amino acids. The J segment lost 2 bases and the V segment lost 3 bases, leaving 6 bases of the junction unmatched. The CDR3 DNA reads as TGTGCCAGCAGTTTGGCGGGAGGCTTGGCCTACAATGAGCAGTTCTTC. This gives the protein CASSLAGGLAYNEQFF.